This T cell receptor beta chain was retrieved from a study of CD4 T cells in relation to SARS-CoV-2 and coronaviruses listed by TCRdb under 2021. Study-level background: In the ViraFEST assay, PBMCs were grown with antigen for approximately 9 days, and TCR beta CDR3s were then sequenced to identify antigen-specific clonal expansions. For other donors in the study, expansion assays were sequenced with a different, Illumina-based TCR-beta assay. The roughly twelve convalescent patients included 8 males and 4 females; two subjects were Hispanic. Using patient-derived lymphoblastoid cell lines, the shared crossreactive spike epitopes were mapped to their HLA restriction. At the level of individual TCR clonotypes, the study measured memory CD4+ T cell crossreactivity between SARS-CoV-2 spike protein and common cold coronavirus spike proteins. Across all 12 patients in the full convalescent cohort, ages ranged from about 21 to 80 years, with a median of 38. Samples from three pre-COVID donors and the naive versus memory experiments were sequenced with the Adaptive Biotechnologies TCR-sequencing kit; other data were Illumina-based. What the work shows at the level of the full study, not this receptor alone: Sequencing naive versus memory cells indicated that the assay picks up memory recall responses, not primary responses primed during culture. Crossreactivity analysis was centred on spike protein, so crossreactivity against other viral proteins was not assessed. Small numbers of patients and of tested TCRs limited the study. Memory CD4+ clonotypes crossrecognizing SARS-CoV-2 and at least one common cold coronavirus spike were found in around 59% of donors. Crossreactive clones showed significantly weaker SARS-CoV-2-driven expansion than monoreactive clones, consistent with antigenic imprinting. Because no donor provided both pre-pandemic and post-infection samples, tracing the source of pre-existing responses was limited.

To separate naive from memory CD4+ T cells, cryopreserved PBMCs first underwent CD4 enrichment and then EasySep naive CD4+ T cell enrichment. For roughly 9 days, more than 85,000 sorted naive or memory CD4+ T cells were cultured together with CEF peptides and T cell-depleted PBMCs at a 1:1 ratio. Triplicate replicate wells were generally used for each peptide culture condition. PBMCs were isolated from leukapheresis product or whole blood by Ficoll-Paque PLUS gradient centrifugation. PBMCs were either cryopreserved at -140 degrees C or used fresh in the expansion assay. The QIAamp Micro DNA Kit was used to extract genomic DNA from the CD4+ T cells. Comment on this clone: Its antigen is unknown. No qualities accompany the bases; no much larger clone lies one base away.

Survey-level immunoSEQ TCR-beta sequencing was performed on DNA from CEF-cultured naive and memory CD4+ T cells. The original methods were these. Preprocessing removed nonproductive sequences and CDR3s not starting with C, not ending with F or W, or shorter than 7 amino acids. Antigen-specific clonotypes were called with the MANAFEST web app, based on expansion relative to reference and other culture wells. A clone counted as positive if significantly expanded in 2 of 3 replicate wells versus the reference culture at FDR below 0.05. To be called positive, a clone also had to show significant expansion compared with every other tandem well and an odds ratio greater than 5. Cultured and uncultured naive and memory CD4+ repertoires were searched for previously identified spike- and CEF-reactive CDR3s. CDR3 homology was quantified as pairwise Levenshtein distance, calculated with the stringdist R package after three terminal residues were trimmed from each end. The clones in this table, taken by TCRdb from immuneACCESS, are in-frame only. Not every clone is retained; where verified, under half of the shortfall comes from an unresolved V gene, and the cause of the rest is unknown. V, J and clone size were drawn from that table, and D and trimming were deduced from the DNA. In all, the sample holds tens of thousands of clones, and approximately 84% of those were seen once. The ten biggest clones cover 1% to 1.5% of the sample.

Relative to germline, V is 8 bases shorter and J is 0 bases shorter, with 10 bases between their ends. Its CDR3 holds 13 amino acids, cysteine through phenylalanine. The sequence is cut down to CDR3 DNA, 39 bases in frame from base 1. Taken from the germline V gene, the CDR1 and CDR2 loops are KGHSH and LQKENI. The receptor chain draws on TRBV18 and TRBJ2-5; the best D guess is TRBD1, with 5 bases matching. The sample was naive CD4+ T cells from PBMCs, cultured in vitro. Explained via the paper, the cell subset or site label denotes: naive CD4+ T cells isolated by negative enrichment. The TCR comes from an adult with COVID-19. At the DNA level, the sequence is TGTGCCAGCACCTGGACAAACCAAGAGACCCAGTACTTC. The resulting protein is CASTWTNQETQYF.